The 23 T cell receptor beta chains below were found in one sample sequenced in a study of shared clonotypes between healthy human individuals. Data came from immunoSEQ multiplex PCR; TCRdb stores just in-frame clones and leaves some out. This table has about 990,000 clones, 75% to 85% appearing once. Sequencing was done on a sample of memory CD4+ T cells from PBMCs. Documented subset: CD45RA-negative fraction. All receptors come from a man between 18 and 35 years old in good health. Some clones in this sample may be carry-over from other donors' samples.

The chain carries TRBV6-1 and TRBJ2-7; 9 bases are a match to TRBD1. The V gene's germline CDR1 is MNHNS and CDR2 SASEGT. This CDR3 spans 13 amino acids. The junction had 6 bases not matched to a gene; V was cut back by 7 bases and J by 5 bases. The CDR3 DNA reads as TGTGCCAGCAAATGGGGACAGGGAAACGAGCAGTACTTC. Its translation is CASKWGQGNEQYF.

This sequence joins TRBV7-9 and TRBJ2-2; 11 bases agree with TRBD2. V lost 4 bases, J lost 0 bases, and 1 base stayed unmatched. The CDR3 covers 16 residues. CDR1 is SEHNR, CDR2 FQNEAQ, per germline (reference sequence). CDR3 protein: CASSSGLAANTGELFF. Here the CDR3 DNA reads TGTGCCAGCAGCTCGGGACTAGCGGCGAACACCGGGGAGCTGTTTTTT. The variable domain in full, completed from reference TRBV7-9 and TRBJ2-2, reads DTGVSQNPRHKITKRGQNVTFRCDPISEHNRLYWYRQTLGQGPEFLTYFQNEAQLEKSRLLSDRFSAERPKGSFSTLEIQRTEQGDSAMYLCASSSGLAANTGELFFGEGSRLTVL.

The chain carries TRBV29-1 and TRBJ2-3, with 8 nucleotides matching TRBD2. The CDR3 covers 18 residues. Germline assignment: CDR1 SQVTM and CDR2 ANQGSEA. The J segment lost 4 bases and the V segment lost 6 bases, leaving 21 bases of the junction unmatched. CDR3 sequence reads: CSVPRRAGGPFFSDTQYF. Here the CDR3 DNA reads TGCAGCGTGCCGCGGCGGGCGGGAGGCCCTTTCTTCTCAGATACGCAGTATTTT.

This clone was counted once. This chain links TRBV28 with TRBJ1-5; D is possibly TRBD1 (5 bases). Germline-derived CDR1 and CDR2 are MDHEN and SYDVKM. This CDR3 region has 16 residues. V shed 3 bases and J shed 0 bases, with 12 bases lying between them. CDR3 nucleotides: TGTGCCAGCAGTTTTCGGCAGGGTTATAGCAATCAGCCCCAGCATTTT. As protein: CASSFRQGYSNQPQHF.

The chain has TRBV27 and TRBJ2-5; no definite D call. The V gene lost 2 bases and the J gene lost 4 bases, with 8 bases spanning the gap. The CDR3 consists of 13 residues. Germline V gene sequence: CDR1 MNHEY, CDR2 SMNVEV (reference sequence). CDR3 residues: CASSLRMSETQYF. CDR3 nucleotides: TGTGCCAGCAGTTTAAGGATGTCAGAGACCCAGTACTTC.

The chain links TRBV7-3 to TRBJ2-5; perhaps D is TRBD1 or TRBD2 (5 bases each). The CDR3 is 13 residues long. V was clipped by 5 bases and J by 5 bases, with 12 bases between them. Germline CDR1 reads SGHTA; CDR2 reads FQGTGA. CDR3: CASSRDGRETQYF. In DNA, the CDR3 is TGTGCCAGCAGCAGGGACGGTAGGGAGACCCAGTACTTC.

V is TRBV2 and J is TRBJ2-7; D is unresolved. V was shortened by 0 bases and J by 13 bases, with 10 bases between the two germline ends. Germline V gene lookup returns CDR1 SNHLY and CDR2 FYNNEI. The CDR3 runs 11 residues. The CDR3 loop is CASSEAFLLYF. The CDR3 coding sequence is TGTGCCAGCAGTGAAGCCTTCCTACTCTACTTC.

The J gene is TRBJ2-7, the V gene TRBV5-1, with D perhaps matching TRBD2 (6 bases). The CDR3 has 16 amino acids. CDR1 SGHRS and CDR2 YFSETQ come from the germline V gene. The V end was cut by 5 bases, the J end by 5 bases, with 23 bases between. This CDR3 is CASRYSGLAQVDEQYF. The CDR3 DNA is TGCGCCAGCAGATATTCGGGACTCGCCCAGGTTGACGAGCAGTACTTC.

In regard to this clone: This may stem from a read error, because a much larger clone lies one nucleotide away. J is TRBJ1-2 and V is TRBV4-1; 8 bases agree with TRBD1. The germline gives CDR1 MGHRA, CDR2 YSYEKL. Losses at the gene ends were 6 bases for V and 3 bases for J; bases not matched to a gene: 12. This CDR3 is 16 amino acids long. This CDR3 reads CASSVGAGQGHYGYTF. The CDR3 DNA is TGCGCCAGCAGTGTTGGGGCAGGACAGGGCCACTATGGCTACACCTTC.

Written as DNA, the CDR3 is TGTGCCAGCAGTCGGACTCCCCGCAGCAATGAGCAGTTCTTC. The encoded protein is CASSRTPRSNEQFF. V is TRBV28 and J is TRBJ2-1, with TRBD2 as a possible D gene (5 bases). The CDR3 has 14 amino acids. V was shortened by 5 bases and J by 6 bases, with 14 bases between the two germline ends. Germline lookup yields CDR1 MDHEN and CDR2 SYDVKM.

The J gene is TRBJ2-2, the V gene TRBV19; D is possibly TRBD2 (5 bases). Germline CDR1 and CDR2: LNHDA and SQIVND (reference sequence). The CDR3 has 15 amino acids. V lost 3 bases, J lost 7 bases, and 15 bases lay in between. The CDR3 DNA is TGTGCCAGTAGTATGCGATCGGGGTTGAGCGGGGAGCTGTTTTTT. Its translation: CASSMRSGLSGELFF.

Worth noting for this clone: Different DNA sequences within this sample yield the same CDR3. The chain is built from TRBV30 and TRBJ1-1, with a weak D call TRBD1 (6 bases). Germline V CDR1 and CDR2: GTSNPN, SVGIG (reference sequence). The CDR3 consists of 13 residues. V was cut by 0 bases and J by 1 base, with 6 bases left in between. DNA of the CDR3: TGTGCCTGGAGTGTACAGGGGAACACTGAAGCTTTCTTT. This translates into CAWSVQGNTEAFF.

V usage is TRBV6-4 and J usage is TRBJ2-2; perhaps TRBD2 as D (5 bases). Per the germline V gene, CDR1 is MRHNA and CDR2 is SNTAGT. CDR3 length equals 14 residues. Trimming removed 4 bases from V and 5 bases from J, with 11 bases in between. The CDR3 region is CASSAGDATGELFF. CDR3 in DNA: TGTGCCAGCAGTGCCGGGGATGCTACCGGGGAGCTGTTTTTT.

This clone turned up a few times. The CDR3 DNA is TGTGCCAGCAGCTTGGAACCAGTCTATGGCTACACCTTC. Amino acids: CASSLEPVYGYTF. J is TRBJ1-2 and V is TRBV5-4; D is unclear. The V gene lost 0 bases and the J gene lost 4 bases, with 7 bases spanning the gap. CDR1 and CDR2 from the germline V gene are SGHNT and YYREEE (reference sequence). This CDR3 contains 13 residues.

The chain employs TRBV7-3 and TRBJ1-1, with TRBD1 matching over 7 bases. Germline assignment: CDR1 SGHTA and CDR2 FQGTGA. This CDR3 spans 15 amino acids. Trimming removed 4 bases from V and 0 bases from J; junction bases left unmatched: 5. In DNA form, the CDR3 reads TGTGCCAGCAGCTCCAGGACAGGTTTGAACACTGAAGCTTTCTTT. Its protein is CASSSRTGLNTEAFF.

V gene TRBV6-5 combines with J gene TRBJ2-5; D may be TRBD1 or TRBD2 (5 bases each). Germline CDR1 MNHEY, CDR2 SVGAGI. V lost 0 bases and J lost 6, with 5 bases in between. This CDR3 contains 12 residues. The CDR3 sequence: CASSYSGQTQYF. The CDR3 DNA is TGTGCCAGCAGTTACTCGGGACAGACCCAGTACTTC.

V usage is TRBV7-2 and J usage is TRBJ2-7; D remains ambiguous. Trimming pared 5 bases from V and 1 base from J, leaving 9 bases between. The V gene's germline CDR1 is SGHTA and CDR2 FQGNSA. This CDR3 has 13 residues. Here the CDR3 DNA reads TGTGCCAGCAGCCTCGATACATCCTACGAGCAGTACTTC. Encoded protein: CASSLDTSYEQYF.

Notes on this clone: Other DNA sequences in this specimen translate into the identical CDR3. This chain links TRBV4-1 with TRBJ2-7, with TRBD1 identical over 9 bases. The length of the CDR3 is 14 residues. V lost 3 bases and J lost 0; bases outside the gene matches: 0. Germline CDR1 reads MGHRA; CDR2 reads YSYEKL. DNA of the CDR3: TGCGCCAGCAGCCAGGGACAGGGCTCCTACGAGCAGTACTTC. The encoded protein is CASSQGQGSYEQYF.

For this clone: Other DNA sequences in this specimen translate into the identical CDR3. The rearrangement uses TRBV2 and TRBJ2-1; 7 bases are shared with TRBD2. The trim removed 6 bases at V and 0 bases at J, leaving 5 bases unmatched. The CDR3 is 15 amino acids. Germline CDR1 is SNHLY and CDR2 is FYNNEI. The DNA for the CDR3 is TGTGCCAGCAGGGGAGGGAGCAGCTCCTACAATGAGCAGTTCTTC. Its protein is CASRGGSSSYNEQFF. Full variable domain (outside the CDR3, taken from reference TRBV2 and TRBJ2-1): EPEVTQTPSHQVTQMGQEVILRCVPISNHLYFYWYRQILGQKVEFLVSFYNNEISEKSEIFDDQFSVERPDGSNFTLKIRSTKLEDSAMYFCASRGGSSSYNEQFFGPGTRLTVL.

This sequence joins TRBV6-1 and TRBJ2-1; D may be TRBD1 or TRBD2 (5 bases each). Trimming stripped 6 bases from V and 7 bases from J, with 19 bases between. Germline CDR1 and CDR2: MNHNS and SASEGT. The CDR3 length is 15 residues. The CDR3 DNA sequence: TGTGCCAGCAGGGTTTCGGGGCCTTTTAGGAATGAGCAGTTCTTC. Residues: CASRVSGPFRNEQFF.

The chain combines TRBV6-5 with TRBJ2-3; possibly TRBD1 or TRBD2 for D (7 bases each). V lost 4 bases to trimming and J lost 2 bases, with 13 bases between them. Germline CDR1 and CDR2: MNHEY and SVGAGI. The CDR3 runs to 15 residues. Here the CDR3 DNA reads TGTGCCAGCAGTTCCAGGGGGGGCCCCACAGATACGCAGTATTTT. It yields the protein CASSSRGGPTDTQYF.

This chain connects TRBV6-1 to TRBJ2-5; D not certain. CDR1 MNHNS and CDR2 SASEGT come from the germline V gene. V dropped 5 bases and J dropped 5 bases, with 9 bases sitting between them. CDR3 length equals 12 residues. CDR3 region: CASSINWETQYF. The CDR3 DNA sequence: TGTGCCAGCAGTATAAACTGGGAGACCCAGTACTTC.

This sequence joins TRBV5-1 and TRBJ2-1, with D possibly being TRBD2 (5 bases). The CDR3 contains 15 residues. Germline CDR1 reads SGHRS; CDR2 reads YFSETQ. V shed 5 bases and J shed 0 bases, with 12 bases lying between them. The CDR3 protein is CASRLRTYSYNEQFF. Written as DNA, the CDR3 is TGCGCCAGCAGGCTAAGGACTTACTCCTACAATGAGCAGTTCTTC. Full variable domain (missing parts from reference TRBV5-1 and TRBJ2-1): KAGVTQTPRYLIKTRGQQVTLSCSPISGHRSVSWYQQTPGQGLQFLFEYFSETQRNKGNFPGRFSGRQFSNSRSEMNVSTLELGDSALYLCASRLRTYSYNEQFFGPGTRLTVL.